The clone carrying this T cell receptor beta chain was counted between two and nine times. Antigen unknown. These data are taken from a study of T-cell reconstitution after alpha-beta-depleted transplantation in children. Study observations and caveats: The origin of alpha-beta T cells about two months after transplant was reportedly several hundred expanded graft clones. Recipient T cells and thymic progenitors that survived were the source of the high TCRbeta diversity seen at day 60 in some patients. After one year, T-cell counts and TCRbeta diversity mostly came from new T cells.

The V gene's germline CDR1 is LNHNV and CDR2 YYDKDF (reference sequence). The trim removed 5 bases at V and 6 bases at J, leaving 11 bases unmatched. CDR3 size: 15 residues. Researchers prepared the TCRbeta library using unique molecular identifiers, the study reports. TCRdb itself ran the PCR reads through MiXCR, one entry per CDR3 protein. The sample holds 800,000 to 1,000,000 distinct CDR3 sequences, roughly 29% seen once. The specimen comprised PBMCs, mostly from graft donor cells, sampled 360 days after TCRalphabeta/CD19-depleted stem cell transplant. The V call is TRBV15, the J call TRBJ2-5; 8 bases align to TRBD2. The source is a boy younger than two who had a stem cell transplant for SCID, so the T cells may come from the graft donor. The CDR3 DNA reads as TGTGCCACCAGCCTTTTTGCGGGGGGTGGAAAGACCCAGTACTTC. Translation: CATSLFAGGGKTQYF.